Shown below are 20 T cell receptor beta chains from a single sample sequenced in a study of blood T cells in healthy people across ages (dated by TCRdb to between 2015 and 2016). To prepare the library, 5' RACE was applied. Sequencing instrument: Illumina HiSeq 2500. The second PCR ran for about 7 to 11 cycles and used a J-beta primer mix along with a sample-barcoded 5' primer. TCRdb redid the processing of the public reads, applying fastp at Q25 and MiXCR, and retained in-frame beta chains. Under each unique CDR3 protein, matching rows form one entry showing the most common genes and DNA. Here the sample has hundreds of thousands of distinct CDR3 sequences; around 49% occur a single time. The ten largest make up 25% to 35% of the sample. Sequences were obtained from blood. Source of these receptors: a woman between 55 and 75 years old in good health.

The V call is TRBV6-5, the J call TRBJ2-4; no clear D gene. The J call is doubtful: the DNA matches TRBJ2-7 better. The CDR3 is made up of 14 amino acids. Germline CDR1 is MNHEY and CDR2 is SVGAGI. The DNA for the CDR3 is TGTGCCAGCAGTTACGGCCCCCGACCCGGCGAGCAGTACTTC. It encodes CASSYGPRPGEQYF.

Turning to this clonotype: A read error is possible here, since a much larger clone lies one base away. The chain recombines TRBV12-3 or TRBV12-4 with TRBJ2-5; possibly TRBD2 for D (7 bases). The CDR3 covers 13 residues. Here the CDR3 DNA reads TGTGCCAGCAGTCGGGGGGCCCAAGGGACCCAGTACTTC. Translation: CASSRGAQGTQYF.

This clonotype was seen more than once but under ten times. In DNA form, the CDR3 reads TGTGCCAGCACCCCACAGGGATCCCAAAACATTCAGTACTTC. Protein product: CASTPQGSQNIQYF. The chain has TRBV6-5 and TRBJ2-4; D is perhaps TRBD1 (6 bases). The CDR3 is made up of 14 amino acids. CDR1 is MNHEY, CDR2 SVGAGI, per germline. V gave up 7 bases and J gave up 5 bases, with 15 bases separating them.

This clonotype was seen repeatedly, ten times or more. The rearrangement joins TRBV4-3 to TRBJ2-1; tentatively, D is TRBD1 or TRBD2 (5 bases each). V was shortened by 0 bases and J by 0 bases, with 18 bases between the two germline ends. CDR3 size: 19 residues. CDR1 LGHNA and CDR2 YSLEER come from the germline V gene. The CDR3 DNA reads TGCGCCAGCAGCCAAGAATCGAATAGGGGACGGGACTCCTACAATGAGCAGTTCTTC. Amino acids: CASSQESNRGRDSYNEQFF.

This clonotype was detected only once. Here the CDR3 DNA reads TGTGCCAGCAAGTTCTGGCGGGAGAATGAGCAGTTCTTC. Translation: CASKFWRENEQFF. This chain uses TRBV2 with TRBJ2-1, with TRBD2 matching 7 bases. CDR1 is SNHLY, CDR2 FYNNEI, per germline. Germline trimming cut 7 bases from V and 7 bases from J; bases unmatched to any gene: 7. The CDR3 is 13 residues long.

The chain recombines TRBV4-2 with TRBJ1-6; 7 bases map to TRBD1. The CDR3 totals 17 residues. Germline CDR1 is LGHNA and CDR2 is YNFKEQ. J was trimmed by 7 bases and V by 0 bases; bases with no gene match: 9. CDR3 DNA: TGTGCCAGCAGCCAAGAAAACGTTCCAGGGGGAAATTCACCCCTCCACTTT. This encodes CASSQENVPGGNSPLHF.

CDR3 DNA: TGTGCCAGCAGCCAGCGCTCAAGAAGCTCTGGGGCCAACGTCCTGACTTTC. The encoded protein is CASSQRSRSSGANVLTF. J is TRBJ2-6 and V is TRBV14; D call uncertain. The CDR3 extends over 17 amino acids. V was trimmed by 3 bases and J by 0 bases, leaving 12 bases between them. Per germline, CDR1 SGHDN and CDR2 FVKESK. The variable domain in full, completed from reference TRBV14 and TRBJ2-6, reads EAGVTQFPSHSVIEKGQTVTLRCDPISGHDNLYWYRRVMGKEIKFLLHFVKESKQDESGMPNNRFLAERTGGTYSTLKVQPAELEDSGVYFCASSQRSRSSGANVLTFGAGSRLTVL.

V is TRBV11-1 and J is TRBJ2-6, with 7 positions matching TRBD1. Unmatched junction bases numbered 9, after V lost 5 bases and J lost 2 bases. CDR1 SGHAT and CDR2 FQDESV come from the germline V gene (reference sequence). The length of the CDR3 is 17 residues. The CDR3 region is CASSTGQRLPGANVLTF. CDR3 nucleotides: TGTGCCAGCAGCACGGGACAGAGGCTCCCTGGGGCCAACGTCCTGACTTTC.

The rearrangement links TRBV7-2 to TRBJ1-1; no clear D gene. Germline CDR1 and CDR2: SGHTA and FQGNSA. This CDR3 comprises 15 residues. V was trimmed by 3 bases and J by 5 bases, leaving 16 bases between them. The CDR3: CASSFTRAPGTEAFF. The CDR3 region has the DNA TGTGCCAGCAGCTTTACCCGGGCCCCGGGGACTGAAGCTTTCTTT.

The genes are TRBV30 and TRBJ1-1; no reliable D call. The CDR3 sequence is 13 residues long. The V gene lost 1 base and the J gene lost 2 bases, with 8 bases spanning the gap. Germline CDR1 is GTSNPN and CDR2 is SVGIG (reference sequence). This CDR3 is CAWSEGFNTEAFF. The CDR3 DNA is TGTGCCTGGAGTGAGGGTTTCAACACTGAAGCTTTCTTT.

This chain connects TRBV5-1 to TRBJ1-2; no clear D gene. Trimming removed 5 bases at V and 6 bases at J, with 8 bases between. CDR3 size: 11 residues. From germline, CDR1 is SGHRS and CDR2 YFSETQ. This CDR3 reads CASSGWDGYTF. The CDR3 DNA is TGCGCCAGCAGTGGATGGGATGGCTACACCTTC.

The CDR3 sequence: CASSQARLAEYNEQFF. The CDR3 DNA is TGCGCCAGCAGCCAAGCTAGACTAGCGGAATACAATGAGCAGTTCTTC. V usage is TRBV4-3 and J usage is TRBJ2-1, with 9 nucleotides matching TRBD2. CDR1 is LGHNA, CDR2 YSLEER, per germline. The CDR3 runs 16 residues. V lost 1 base to trimming and J lost 4 bases; unmatched junction nucleotides: 5.

The chain uses TRBV7-3 and TRBJ2-5, with 11 bases identical to TRBD1. Trimming removed 5 bases from V and 5 bases from J; junction bases left unmatched: 7. There are 15 residues in the CDR3. Germline assignment: CDR1 SGHTA and CDR2 FQGTGA. CDR3 in DNA: TGTGCCAGCAGCCCTCGGACAGGGGGCGCGGAGACCCAGTACTTC. This gives the protein CASSPRTGGAETQYF.

V and J are TRBV7-9 and TRBJ2-3; possibly TRBD2 for D (6 bases). The CDR3 contains 13 residues. Trimming stripped 5 bases from V and 6 bases from J, with 12 bases between. The germline V gene encodes CDR1 SEHNR and CDR2 FQNEAQ (reference sequence). CDR3 residues: CASSASGRDTQYF. The CDR3, as DNA: TGTGCCAGCAGCGCCTCGGGGAGGGATACGCAGTATTTT.

CDR3 loop: CASSLEQKETQYF. The CDR3 nucleotides read TGTGCCAGCAGCTTAGAACAAAAAGAGACCCAGTACTTC. The chain couples TRBV11-2 to TRBJ2-5; D gene ambiguous. The length of the CDR3 is 13 residues. Germline V gene lookup returns CDR1 SGHAT and CDR2 FQNNGV. V was cut by 0 bases and J by 3 bases, with 5 bases left in between. Variable domain in full (rest from reference TRBV11-2 and TRBJ2-5): EAGVAQSPRYKIIEKRQSVAFWCNPISGHATLYWYQQILGQGPKLLIQFQNNGVVDDSQLPKDRFSAERLKGVDSTLKIQPAKLEDSAVYLCASSLEQKETQYFGPGTRLLVL.

This clonotype was observed a few times. The rearrangement uses TRBV15 and TRBJ1-5; the match to TRBD1 covers 11 bases. From germline, CDR1 is LNHNV and CDR2 YYDKDF (reference sequence). Losses at the gene ends were 0 bases for V and 4 bases for J; bases not matched to a gene: 5. The CDR3 length is 17 residues. CDR3 DNA: TGTGCCACCAGCAGAGACTCCGGGACAGGGGGTAATCAGCCCCAGCATTTT. This translates into CATSRDSGTGGNQPQHF.

The chain is built from TRBV2 and TRBJ2-1, with D hard to call. CDR3 length: 12 amino acids. V dropped 4 bases and J dropped 3 bases, with 4 bases sitting between them. Per germline, CDR1 SNHLY and CDR2 FYNNEI. The CDR3 DNA is TGTGCCAGCAGTGTCGACTACAATGAGCAGTTCTTC. Translated, it gives CASSVDYNEQFF.

The chain joins TRBV29-1 to TRBJ1-2, with 8 bases that match TRBD1. Germline CDR1 reads SQVTM; CDR2 reads ANQGSEA. The V gene end was trimmed by 5 bases and the J gene end by 6 bases; junction bases not matched to a gene: 2. This CDR3 contains 11 residues. The CDR3 is CSVTTGDGYTF. DNA of the CDR3: TGCAGCGTTACGACAGGGGATGGCTACACCTTC.

The rearrangement uses TRBV3-1 and TRBJ2-4; 9 bases are shared with TRBD1. The J call may be incorrect, as the DNA end agrees better with TRBJ2-7. Germline V CDR1 and CDR2: LGHDT, YNNKEL (reference sequence). The CDR3 is 16 amino acids. In DNA form, the CDR3 reads TGTGCCAGCAGCCAAGGCACCGGGACAGGGAGCGACGAGCAGTACTTC. Encoded protein: CASSQGTGTGSDEQYF.

This clonotype was picked up a small number of times. V and J are TRBV28 and TRBJ2-7; D is unresolved. This CDR3 comprises 15 residues. The germline gives CDR1 MDHEN, CDR2 SYDVKM. The ends were cut back, 4 bases at V and 0 bases at J, with 13 bases in the middle. The CDR3, as DNA: TGTGCCAGCAGTTCAAGTCAGGTCAGCTCCTACGAGCAGTACTTC. Translated: CASSSSQVSSYEQYF. Full variable domain (rest looked up from reference TRBV28 and TRBJ2-7): DVKVTQSSRYLVKRTGEKVFLECVQDMDHENMFWYRQDPGLGLRLIYFSYDVKMKEKGDIPEGYSVSREKKERFSLILESASTNQTSMYLCASSSSQVSSYEQYFGPGTRLTVT.